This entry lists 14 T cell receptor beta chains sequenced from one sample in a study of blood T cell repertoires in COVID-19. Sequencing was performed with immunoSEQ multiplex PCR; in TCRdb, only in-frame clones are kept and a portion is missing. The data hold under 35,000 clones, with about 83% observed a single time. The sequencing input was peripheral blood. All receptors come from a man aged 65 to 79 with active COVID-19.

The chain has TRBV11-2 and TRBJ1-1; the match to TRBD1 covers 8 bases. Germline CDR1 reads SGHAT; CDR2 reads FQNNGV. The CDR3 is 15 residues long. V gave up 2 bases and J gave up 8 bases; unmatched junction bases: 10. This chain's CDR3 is CASSLYPADRGEAFF. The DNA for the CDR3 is TGTGCCAGCAGCTTATATCCAGCCGACAGGGGAGAAGCTTTCTTT.

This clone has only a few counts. The CDR3 DNA sequence: TGCGCCAGCAGCCAAGTACAGGGCCCACCCCTCCACTTT. Protein product: CASSQVQGPPLHF. The genes are TRBV4-1 and TRBJ1-6; D possibly corresponds to TRBD1 (6 bases). The germline V gene has CDR1 MGHRA and CDR2 YSYEKL. V lost 1 base and J lost 11, with 9 bases in between. The CDR3 is made up of 13 amino acids.

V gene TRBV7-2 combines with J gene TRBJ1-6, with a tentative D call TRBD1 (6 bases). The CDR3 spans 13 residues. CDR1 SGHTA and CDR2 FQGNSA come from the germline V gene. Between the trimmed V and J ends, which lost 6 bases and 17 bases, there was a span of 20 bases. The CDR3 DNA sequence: TGTGCCAGCAGTTTAAATCGAGACAGGATCGTCCACTTT. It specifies CASSLNRDRIVHF.

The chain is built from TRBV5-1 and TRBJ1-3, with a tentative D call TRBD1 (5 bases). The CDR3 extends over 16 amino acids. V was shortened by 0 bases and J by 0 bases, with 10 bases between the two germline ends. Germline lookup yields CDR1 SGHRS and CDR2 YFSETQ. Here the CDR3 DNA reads TGCGCCAGCAGCTTGGCAGGGCCGACCTCTGGAAACACCATATATTTT. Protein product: CASSLAGPTSGNTIYF.

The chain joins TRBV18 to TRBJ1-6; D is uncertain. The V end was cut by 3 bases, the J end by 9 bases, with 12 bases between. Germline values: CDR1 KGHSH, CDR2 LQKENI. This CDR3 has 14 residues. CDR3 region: CASSPEGEGSPLHF. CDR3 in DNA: TGTGCCAGCTCACCGGAGGGTGAGGGTTCACCCCTCCACTTT.

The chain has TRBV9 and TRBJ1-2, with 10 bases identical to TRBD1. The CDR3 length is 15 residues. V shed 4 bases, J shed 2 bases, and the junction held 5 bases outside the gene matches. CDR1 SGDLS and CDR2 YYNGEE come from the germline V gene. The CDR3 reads CASSYSTGGNYGYTF. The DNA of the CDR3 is TGTGCCAGCAGCTATTCGACAGGGGGCAACTATGGCTACACCTTC.

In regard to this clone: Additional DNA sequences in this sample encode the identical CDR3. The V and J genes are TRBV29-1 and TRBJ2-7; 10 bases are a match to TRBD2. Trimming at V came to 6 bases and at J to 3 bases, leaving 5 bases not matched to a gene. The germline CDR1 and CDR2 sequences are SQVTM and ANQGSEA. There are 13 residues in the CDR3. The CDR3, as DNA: TGCAGCGTCTTAGCGGGAGGAGGCTACGAGCAGTACTTC. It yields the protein CSVLAGGGYEQYF.

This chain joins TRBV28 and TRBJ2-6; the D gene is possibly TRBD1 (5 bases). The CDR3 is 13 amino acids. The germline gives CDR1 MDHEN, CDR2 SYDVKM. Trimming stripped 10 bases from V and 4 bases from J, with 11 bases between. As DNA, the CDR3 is TGTGCCACCAAGGGGTCCGGGGCCAACGTCCTGACTTTC. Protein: CATKGSGANVLTF.

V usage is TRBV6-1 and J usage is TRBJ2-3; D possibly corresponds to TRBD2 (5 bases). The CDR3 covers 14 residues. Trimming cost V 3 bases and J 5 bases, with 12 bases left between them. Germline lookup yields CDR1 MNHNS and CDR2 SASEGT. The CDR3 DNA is TGTGCCAGCAGTGAGGGGTGGGAGATAGATACGCAGTATTTT. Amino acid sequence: CASSEGWEIDTQYF.

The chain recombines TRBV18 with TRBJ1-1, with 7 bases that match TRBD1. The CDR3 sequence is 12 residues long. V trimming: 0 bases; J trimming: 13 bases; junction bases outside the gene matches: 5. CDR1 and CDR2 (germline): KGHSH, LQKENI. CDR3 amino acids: CASSPPQGDVFF. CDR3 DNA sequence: TGTGCCAGCTCACCACCTCAGGGGGACGTTTTCTTT.

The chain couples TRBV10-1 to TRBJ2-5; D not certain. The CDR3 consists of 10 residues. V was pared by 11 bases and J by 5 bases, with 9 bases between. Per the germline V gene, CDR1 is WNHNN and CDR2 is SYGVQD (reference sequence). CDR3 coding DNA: TGCGCCGGTAGGCGGGAGACCCAGTACTTC. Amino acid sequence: CAGRRETQYF.

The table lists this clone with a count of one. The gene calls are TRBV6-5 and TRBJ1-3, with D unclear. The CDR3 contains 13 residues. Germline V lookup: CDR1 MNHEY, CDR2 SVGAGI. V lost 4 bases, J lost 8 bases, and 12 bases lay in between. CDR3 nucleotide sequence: TGTGCCAGCAGTTCCGCCCTGGAGGACACCATATATTTT. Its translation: CASSSALEDTIYF.

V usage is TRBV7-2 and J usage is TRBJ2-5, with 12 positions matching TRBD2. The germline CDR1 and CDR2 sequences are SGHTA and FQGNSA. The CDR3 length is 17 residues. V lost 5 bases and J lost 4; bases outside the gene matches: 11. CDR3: CASSLGLAGGRLETQYF. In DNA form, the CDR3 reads TGTGCCAGCAGCCTTGGGCTAGCGGGGGGGCGGTTAGAGACCCAGTACTTC.

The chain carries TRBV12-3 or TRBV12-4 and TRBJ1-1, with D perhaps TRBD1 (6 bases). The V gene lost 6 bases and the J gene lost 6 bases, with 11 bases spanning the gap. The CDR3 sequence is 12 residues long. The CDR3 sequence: CASSQGGSEAFF. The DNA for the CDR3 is TGTGCCAGCAGCCAAGGGGGTTCTGAAGCTTTCTTT.